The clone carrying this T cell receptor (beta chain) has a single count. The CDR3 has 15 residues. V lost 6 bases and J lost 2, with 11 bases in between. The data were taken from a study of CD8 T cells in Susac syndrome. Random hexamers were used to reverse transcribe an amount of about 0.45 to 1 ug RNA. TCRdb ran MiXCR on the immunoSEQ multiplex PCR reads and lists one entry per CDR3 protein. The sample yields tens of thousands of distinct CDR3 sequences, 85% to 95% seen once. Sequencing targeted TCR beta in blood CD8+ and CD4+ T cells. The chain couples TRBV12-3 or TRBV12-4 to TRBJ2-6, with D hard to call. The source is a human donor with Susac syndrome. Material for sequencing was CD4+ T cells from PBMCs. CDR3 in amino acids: CASSRQVPGANVLTF. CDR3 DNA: TGTGCCAGCAGCCGGCAAGTACCTGGGGCCAACGTCCTGACTTTC.